This T cell receptor (beta chain) emerged from a study of OX40 agonist ivuxolimab in advanced cancers. Concerning the study at large: Ivuxolimab was a fully human IgG2 agonistic monoclonal antibody targeting the costimulatory receptor OX40 (CD134). Of the 50 or so patients in dose escalation, about 19 had hepatocellular carcinoma, around 15 had melanoma, 9 had renal cell carcinoma and 9 had head and neck cancer. Intravenous ivuxolimab was administered to patients every 2 weeks at six dose levels: 0.01, 0.1, 0.3, 1.5, 3 and 10 mg/kg. The paper reports the monotherapy dose-escalation portion (N of about 54 patients) of the phase I ivuxolimab trial. Prior anti-PD-1, anti-PD-L1 or anti-CTLA-4 therapy was permitted, and checkpoint inhibitors had been received by roughly two fifths of dose-escalation patients. Peripheral TCRbeta sequencing aimed to test whether ivuxolimab altered TCR sequence diversity and caused clonal T-cell expansion. In the dose-escalation cohort, approximately 80% of patients were male, and the mean age was 60 years with a range of roughly 20 to 85. Three dose-escalation patients achieved partial responses, one with hepatocellular carcinoma and two with cutaneous melanoma. Points the paper makes about the study in general: Low levels of normalized T-cell clonal expansion were also seen in some patients who did not respond. At doses of 0.1 to 3.0 mg/kg, clonal expansion of both CD4+ and CD8+ blood T cells was observed from baseline to week 6. In the 0.1-3.0 mg/kg groups, partial responders were among the patients with the lowest normalized peripheral clonal expansion, particularly in CD8+ T cells. Antigen specificity was not determined for the clonally expanded peripheral T cells. After ivuxolimab, CD8+ T cells had more expanded clones than CD4+ T cells on average.

The trial excluded patients who had a history of autoimmune disease or who were on systemic immunosuppression. In every dose cohort, peripheral blood was drawn for TCR sequencing at baseline, cycle 4 day 1, and cycle 7 day 1. Samples were obtained from an open-label, multicenter, first-in-human phase I dose-escalation trial of ivuxolimab. The trial enrolled adults with locally advanced or metastatic head and neck squamous cell, hepatocellular, melanoma or renal cell carcinoma. Before TCR sequencing, CD4+ T cells and CD8+ T cells were sorted from peripheral blood as separate populations. Points on this clone: It has no known antigen specificity. Germline is not matched at one junction end, which may reflect a read error.

From cysteine to phenylalanine, the CDR3 is 16 amino acids long. Only the CDR3 DNA stays, 48 bases, in frame from base 1. Per the germline V gene (reference sequence), LNHNV is the CDR1 and YYDKDF is the CDR2. To sequence the TCRbeta CDR3 region, genomic DNA was isolated from the sorted cells. The immunoSEQ Assay was used for sequencing of TCRbeta CDR3 regions. TCRdb retrieved this table from immuneACCESS and kept in-frame rearrangements only. Not all clones are present; in checked studies, unresolved V genes account for under half, and no reason is known for the remainder. This sample is represented by about 14,000 clones; just under 80% of them were singletons. The top ten clones comprise under 35% of the sample.

The chain is encoded by TRBV15 joined to TRBJ2-1; the D call could be TRBD1 or TRBD2, with each sharing 5 bases. The clonotype originates from an adult with an advanced solid tumor such as melanoma, head and neck, liver or kidney cancer. This sample comprised CD4+ or CD8+ T cells sorted from blood, obtained in a trial of the OX40 agonist ivuxolimab. This receptor carries the CDR3 CTTSRDAGTPYNEQFF. In nucleotide form, the sequence is TGTACCACCAGCAGAGATGCCGGGACCCCCTACAATGAGCAGTTCTTC.